This TCR beta chain comes out of a study of human thymus T cells. Whole-study results and caveats: The authors found apparently biased V and J gene usage in thymic and blood repertoires.

Comments on this clone: Antigen unknown.

Germline lookup yields CDR1 SGHVS and CDR2 FNYEAQ. V gave up 2 bases and J gave up 1 base, with 11 bases separating them. The CDR3 has 15 amino acids. Using immunoSEQ multiplex PCR, the repertoire was profiled, and TCRdb retains in-frame clones only, with some absent. The repertoire includes 46,000 or so clones, roughly 94% of them detected once, and about 0.17% sits in the top ten. Those donating were healthy Finnish infants in corrective surgery for congenital heart defects. The sequenced material came from blood. The origin of this receptor is a girl in the first two years of life with a congenital heart defect but otherwise immunologically healthy. The chain couples TRBV7-6 to TRBJ1-1; D remains unclear. For the CDR3, the DNA is TGTGCCAGCAGCTTACCTGGTCGCGCGAACACTGAAGCTTTCTTT. It yields the protein CASSLPGRANTEAFF.